These 18 T cell receptor beta chains share one sample of origin, sequenced in a study of T cell responses to AZD1222 COVID-19 vaccine. Sequenced by immunoSEQ multiplex PCR; TCRdb stores in-frame clones only, minus some. The sample carries tens of thousands of clones, around three quarters recorded once. Source: peripheral blood, taken 28 days after the second AZD1222 dose. Source of these receptors: an adult who received the AZD1222 COVID-19 vaccine.

This chain links TRBV7-9 with TRBJ2-3, with a possible D match to TRBD2 (5 bases). The CDR3 sequence is 15 residues long. Germline V lookup: CDR1 SEHNR, CDR2 FQNEAQ (reference sequence). Trimming took off 1 base at V and 0 bases at J, with 8 bases between the two ends. CDR3: CASSLGRVSTDTQYF. In DNA form, the CDR3 reads TGTGCCAGCAGCTTAGGGCGGGTTAGCACAGATACGCAGTATTTT.

The chain has TRBV7-6 and TRBJ2-7; no clear D. Germline assignment: CDR1 SGHVS and CDR2 FNYEAQ. The CDR3 spans 16 residues. V shed 1 base and J shed 0 bases, with 13 bases lying between them. This chain's CDR3 is CASSLVGSKSSYEQYF. CDR3 DNA sequence: TGTGCCAGCAGCTTAGTAGGGTCGAAGAGCTCCTACGAGCAGTACTTC.

The chain couples TRBV4-2 to TRBJ1-5, with TRBD1 matching 7 bases. The V segment lost 4 bases and the J segment 2 bases; nucleotides outside the gene matches: 5. CDR3 length: 15 residues. The germline CDR1 and CDR2 sequences are LGHNA and YNFKEQ. CDR3 bases: TGTGCCAGCAGCCCCCGCACAGGGGGCAATCAGCCCCAGCATTTT. This encodes CASSPRTGGNQPQHF.

The chain uses TRBV6-5 and TRBJ1-5; D is undetermined. In germline, CDR1 is MNHEY, CDR2 SVGAGI. This CDR3 comprises 13 residues. Trimming cost V 2 bases and J 2 bases, with 4 bases left between them. The CDR3 sequence: CASSYDGNQPQHF. The CDR3 DNA reads as TGTGCCAGCAGTTACGACGGCAATCAGCCCCAGCATTTT.

The chain employs TRBV24-1 and TRBJ2-1; 10 bases map to TRBD1. The length of the CDR3 is 15 residues. The ends lost 4 bases at V and 4 bases at J; junction bases unmatched: 3. The V gene's germline CDR1 is KGHDR and CDR2 SFDVKD. The CDR3 DNA sequence: TGTGCCACCAGTGAAGGGACAGGGGCTTACAATGAGCAGTTCTTC. Translation: CATSEGTGAYNEQFF.

This clone was detected only a few times. The V call is TRBV6-5, the J call TRBJ1-1, with 7 bases that match TRBD1. The CDR3 consists of 15 residues. CDR1 is MNHEY and CDR2 is SVGAGI in the germline V gene. V shed 7 bases and J 6 bases; nucleotides not matched to a gene: 14. CDR3 nucleotides: TGTGCCAGCACCCCAGGGGGGGGGTTGGTCTCTGAAGCTTTCTTT. Its protein product is CASTPGGGLVSEAFF.

The chain combines TRBV15 with TRBJ2-1, with D possibly being TRBD2 (5 bases). Trimming removed 3 bases from V and 1 base from J, with 10 bases in between. Germline CDR1 and CDR2: LNHNV and YYDKDF (reference sequence). There are 15 residues in the CDR3. The CDR3 region has the DNA TGTGCCACCAGCAGTACCGGAGGATCCTACAATGAGCAGTTCTTC. This sequence encodes CATSSTGGSYNEQFF.

This chain connects TRBV12-3 or TRBV12-4 to TRBJ2-5, with unresolved D. V lost 3 bases and J lost 5, with 10 bases in between. CDR3 length: 13 residues. As DNA, the CDR3 is TGTGCCAGCAGTTTTTCACTCGGGGAGACCCAGTACTTC. It is translated as CASSFSLGETQYF.

This chain joins TRBV25-1 and TRBJ2-3, with TRBD1 matching 12 bases. The germline gives CDR1 MGHDK, CDR2 SYGVNS. V lost 5 bases and J lost 3; bases outside the gene matches: 12. The CDR3 spans 18 residues. CDR3 nucleotide sequence: TGTGCCAGCAGTCCACACCAGGGACAGGGGGCGGGTACAGATACGCAGTATTTT. This gives the protein CASSPHQGQGAGTDTQYF.

The rearrangement uses TRBV18 and TRBJ2-7; TRBD1 matches at 8 bases. This CDR3 region has 15 residues. The trim removed 4 bases at V and 2 bases at J, leaving 7 bases unmatched. Germline V CDR1 and CDR2: KGHSH, LQKENI. In nucleotides, the CDR3 is TGTGCCAGCTCACAGGGACAGGCCATAACCTACGAGCAGTACTTC. Its protein is CASSQGQAITYEQYF.

The chain joins TRBV11-2 to TRBJ1-2; unclear D gene. CDR3 size: 15 residues. Germline assignment: CDR1 SGHAT and CDR2 FQNNGV. The V end lost 0 bases, the J end lost 4 bases, and 12 bases lay between the germline ends. CDR3 DNA: TGTGCCAGCAGCTTAGAGGCCGCCGGCTCCTATGGCTACACCTTC. It yields the protein CASSLEAAGSYGYTF.

DNA of the CDR3: TGTGCCAGCAGCCAAGCCCGCCAGGCCTACTACGAGCAGTACTTC. The encoded protein is CASSQARQAYYEQYF. The chain is built from TRBV3-1 (or the pseudogene TRBV3-2) and TRBJ2-7, with no clear D. Germline V CDR1 and CDR2: LGHDT, YNNKEL (reference sequence). CDR3 length equals 15 residues. V shed 1 base and J shed 3 bases, with 13 bases lying between them.

The chain has TRBV2 and TRBJ2-3; D ambiguous. CDR1 and CDR2 (germline): SNHLY, FYNNEI. The length of the CDR3 is 12 residues. Trimming took off 3 bases at V and 2 bases at J, with 3 bases between the two ends. The chain's CDR3 is CASSDFTDTQYF. The CDR3 DNA follows: TGTGCCAGCAGTGATTTCACAGATACGCAGTATTTT.

V gene TRBV19 combines with J gene TRBJ2-1; 8 bases match TRBD2. J was trimmed by 7 bases and V by 6 bases; bases with no gene match: 11. The CDR3 sequence is 15 residues long. CDR1 is LNHDA and CDR2 is SQIVND in the germline V gene (reference sequence). CDR3 sequence: CASSPGLDLINEQFF. As DNA, the CDR3 is TGTGCCAGTAGCCCGGGACTAGACTTAATAAATGAGCAGTTCTTC.

The chain has TRBV19 and TRBJ1-1; 7 bases agree with TRBD1. Unmatched junction bases numbered 4, after V lost 3 bases and J lost 0 bases. Germline V gene sequence: CDR1 LNHDA, CDR2 SQIVND (reference sequence). CDR3 length equals 15 residues. CDR3 sequence: CASSISTGVNTEAFF. The DNA of the CDR3 is TGTGCCAGTAGTATTAGTACAGGGGTGAACACTGAAGCTTTCTTT.

This clone appeared a few times. The rearrangement links TRBV28 to TRBJ1-4; 7 bases map to TRBD1. The V gene end was trimmed by 4 bases and the J gene end by 5 bases; junction bases not matched to a gene: 4. The CDR3 has 14 residues. Germline V CDR1 and CDR2: MDHEN, SYDVKM. CDR3 region: CASSSGQTNEKLFF. CDR3 sequence (DNA): TGTGCCAGCAGTTCGGGACAGACAAATGAAAAACTGTTTTTT.

This chain connects TRBV25-1 to TRBJ1-3; D is possibly TRBD1 (5 bases). V shed 4 bases and J shed 4 bases, with 8 bases lying between them. Germline V gene lookup returns CDR1 MGHDK and CDR2 SYGVNS. The CDR3 totals 13 residues. The CDR3: CASSGGDGNTIYF. DNA of the CDR3: TGTGCCAGCAGTGGAGGGGACGGAAACACCATATATTTT.

The chain employs TRBV6-4 and TRBJ2-5, with 9 bases identical to TRBD1. This CDR3 contains 15 residues. V lost 5 bases, J lost 5 bases, and 9 bases stayed unmatched. CDR1 and CDR2 (germline): MRHNA, SNTAGT. In DNA form, the CDR3 reads TGTGCCAGCAGTCAAGAGGGACAGGGTTTTGAGACCCAGTACTTC. The encoded protein is CASSQEGQGFETQYF.